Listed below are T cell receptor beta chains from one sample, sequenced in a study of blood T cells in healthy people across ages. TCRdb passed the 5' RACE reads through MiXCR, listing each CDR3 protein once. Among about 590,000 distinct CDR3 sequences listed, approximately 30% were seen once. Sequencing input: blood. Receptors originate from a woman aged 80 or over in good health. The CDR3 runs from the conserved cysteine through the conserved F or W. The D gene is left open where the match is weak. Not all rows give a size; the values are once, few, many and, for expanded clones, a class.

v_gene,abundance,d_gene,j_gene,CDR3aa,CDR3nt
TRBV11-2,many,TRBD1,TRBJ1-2,CASSPPGTGGVYGYTF,TGTGCCAGCAGCCCCCCCGGGACAGGGGGTGTTTATGGCTACACCTTC
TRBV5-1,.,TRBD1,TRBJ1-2,CASSHGDREDGYTF,TGCGCCAGCAGCCATGGGGACAGGGAGGATGGCTACACCTTC
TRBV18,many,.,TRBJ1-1,CASSRGARAEAFF,TGTGCCAGCTCTCGGGGGGCCAGGGCTGAAGCTTTCTTT
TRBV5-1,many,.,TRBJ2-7,CASSRQDSYEQYF,TGCGCCAGCTCTAGACAGGACTCCTACGAGCAGTACTTC
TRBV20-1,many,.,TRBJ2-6,CSARDLVSGANVLTF,TGCAGTGCTAGAGATCTGGTGTCTGGGGCCAACGTCCTGACTTTC
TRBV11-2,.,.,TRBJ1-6,CASSLSGYNSPLHF,TGTGCCAGCAGCTTATCGGGGTATAATTCACCCCTCCACTTT
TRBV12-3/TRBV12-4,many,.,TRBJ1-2,CASSLEGVGGYTF,TGTGCCAGCAGTCTGGAGGGGGTCGGTGGCTACACCTTC
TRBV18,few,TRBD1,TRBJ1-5,CASSPIGGAVQPQHF,TGTGCCAGCTCACCAATAGGGGGCGCGGTTCAGCCCCAGCATTTT
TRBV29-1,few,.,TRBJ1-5,CSAWDGDNQPQHF,TGCAGCGCGTGGGACGGAGACAATCAGCCCCAGCATTTT
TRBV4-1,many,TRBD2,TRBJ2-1,CASSQADGSSGGADNEQFF,TGCGCCAGCAGCCAAGCGGATGGGTCTAGCGGGGGGGCAGACAATGAGCAGTTCTTC
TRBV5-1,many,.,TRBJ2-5,CASRPPGRTEETQYF,TGCGCCAGCAGGCCTCCGGGACGAACGGAAGAGACCCAGTACTTC
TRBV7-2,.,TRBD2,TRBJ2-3,CASSLELAGGPGTDTQYF,TGTGCCAGCAGCTTAGAACTAGCGGGGGGGCCGGGCACAGATACGCAGTATTTT
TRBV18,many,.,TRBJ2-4,CASSPDPVATQNIQYF,TGTGCCAGCTCACCAGATCCTGTGGCAACTCAGAACATTCAGTACTTC
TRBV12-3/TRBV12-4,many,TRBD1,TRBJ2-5,CASSRGTGGTQYF,TGTGCCAGCAGCCGCGGGACAGGGGGCACCCAGTACTTC
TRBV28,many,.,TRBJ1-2,CASRPPGGDYGYTF,TGTGCCAGCAGGCCACCCGGGGGAGACTATGGCTACACCTTC
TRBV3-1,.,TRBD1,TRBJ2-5,CANSQDGLGRTGEYF,TGTGCCAACAGCCAAGATGGGCTTGGCAGGACAGGGGAGTACTTC
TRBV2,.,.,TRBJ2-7,CASSLRYERYF,TGTGCCAGCAGCCTCCGTTACGAGCGGTACTTC
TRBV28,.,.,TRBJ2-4,CASSDYKQYF,TGTGCCAGCAGTGATTACAAGCAGTACTTC
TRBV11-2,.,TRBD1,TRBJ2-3,CASSWGQVTDTQYF,TGTGCCAGCAGCTGGGGACAGGTCACAGATACGCAGTATTTT
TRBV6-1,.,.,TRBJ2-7,CASSSRRLTSYEQYF,TGTGCCAGCAGTTCACGTCGGCTAACGTCCTACGAGCAGTACTTC
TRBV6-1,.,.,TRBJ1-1,CASSDLRVTLNTEAFF,TGTGCCAGCAGTGACCTGAGGGTGACGCTGAACACTGAAGCTTTCTTT
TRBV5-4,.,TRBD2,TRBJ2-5,CASSPGGGKEAQYF,TGTGCCAGCAGCCCCGGCGGGGGGAAAGAGGCCCAGTACTTC
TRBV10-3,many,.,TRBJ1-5,CAISGVSSGNQPQHF,TGTGCCATCAGTGGGGTCAGTTCTGGCAATCAGCCCCAGCATTTT
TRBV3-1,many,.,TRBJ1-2,CASRLKGASNYGYTF,TGTGCCAGCAGACTAAAAGGAGCTTCTAACTATGGCTACACCTTC
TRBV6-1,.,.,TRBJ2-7,CASSEVSPYEQYF,TGTGCCAGCAGTGAAGTCAGCCCCTACGAGCAGTACTTC
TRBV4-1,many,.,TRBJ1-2,CASSQSRGLSGYTF,TGCGCCAGCAGCCAAAGCAGAGGACTCTCGGGCTACACCTTC
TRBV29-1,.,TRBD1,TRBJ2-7,CSVSSGTGNSEQYF,TGCAGCGTTTCATCCGGGACAGGGAACTCCGAGCAGTACTTC
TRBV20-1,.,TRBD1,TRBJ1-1,CSARDLDRASAFF,TGCAGTGCTAGAGATCTGGACAGGGCCTCGGCTTTCTTT
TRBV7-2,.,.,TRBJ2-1,CASLYGGTPYNEQFF,TGTGCCAGCCTATACGGCGGGACCCCCTACAATGAGCAGTTCTTC
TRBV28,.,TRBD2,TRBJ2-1,CASRGSGGPHNEQFF,TGTGCCAGCAGGGGAAGCGGGGGACCCCACAATGAGCAGTTCTTC
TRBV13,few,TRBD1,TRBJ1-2,CASSLSPGRGHNYGYTF,TGTGCCAGCAGCTTAAGCCCGGGCAGGGGGCATAACTATGGCTACACCTTC
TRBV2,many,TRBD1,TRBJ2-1,CASIWDRDIHEQFF,TGTGCCAGCATATGGGACAGGGATATCCATGAGCAGTTCTTC
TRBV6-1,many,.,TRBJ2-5,CASSAGTKHYYQETQYF,TGTGCCAGCAGCGCCGGGACAAAACATTATTACCAAGAGACCCAGTACTTC
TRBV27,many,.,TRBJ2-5,CASSSLGTGEETQYF,TGTGCCAGCAGCTCACTCGGGACGGGAGAAGAGACCCAGTACTTC
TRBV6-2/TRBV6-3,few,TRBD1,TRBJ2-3,CASSYPMAGGNTDTQYF,TGTGCCAGCAGTTATCCCATGGCAGGGGGCAACACAGATACGCAGTATTTT
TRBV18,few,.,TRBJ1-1,CASSLGPRGTEAFF,TGTGCCAGCTCACTGGGGCCCAGGGGCACTGAAGCTTTCTTT
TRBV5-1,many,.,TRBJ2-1,CASSLVPLSSYNEQFF,TGCGCCAGCAGCTTGGTTCCGCTTAGCTCCTACAATGAGCAGTTCTTC
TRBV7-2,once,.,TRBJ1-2,CASSKNVAAYGYTF,TGTGCCAGCAGCAAAAATGTGGCAGCGTATGGCTACACCTTC
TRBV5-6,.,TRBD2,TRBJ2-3,CASSLYGGLAGLTDTQYF,TGTGCCAGCAGCTTGTACGGTGGACTAGCGGGGCTCACAGATACGCAGTATTTT
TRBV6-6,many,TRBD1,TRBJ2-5,CASSYAQGAQETQYF,TGTGCCAGCAGTTACGCACAGGGGGCCCAAGAGACCCAGTACTTC
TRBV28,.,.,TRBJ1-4,CASSFQGPQSEKLFF,TGTGCCAGCAGTTTCCAAGGGCCCCAAAGTGAAAAACTGTTTTTT
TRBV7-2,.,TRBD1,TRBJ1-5,CASSFTGGAQPQHF,TGTGCCAGCAGCTTCACAGGGGGCGCGCAGCCCCAGCATTTT
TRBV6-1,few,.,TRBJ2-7,CASSVTGAAYEQYF,TGTGCCAGCAGTGTCACCGGGGCAGCCTACGAGCAGTACTTC
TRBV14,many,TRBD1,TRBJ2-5,CASSQGQGPRETQYF,TGTGCCAGCAGCCAAGGACAGGGACCCAGAGAGACCCAGTACTTC
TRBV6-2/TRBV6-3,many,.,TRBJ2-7,CASSYSRMRLTRSYEQYF,TGTGCCAGCAGTTACTCGCGGATGAGGCTCACCCGCTCCTACGAGCAGTACTTC
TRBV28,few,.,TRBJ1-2,CASSYQGREGYTF,TGTGCCAGCAGTTACCAGGGAAGGGAAGGCTACACCTTC
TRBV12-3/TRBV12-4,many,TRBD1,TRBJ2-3,CASSLSRDRVNTQYF,TGTGCCAGCAGTCTGTCCCGGGACAGGGTAAATACGCAGTATTTT
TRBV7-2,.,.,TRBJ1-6,CASSLTFQGFSHF,TGTGCCAGCAGCTTAACGTTTCAGGGTTTCTCCCACTTT
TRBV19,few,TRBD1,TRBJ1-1,CASRPDRGSEAFF,TGTGCCAGTAGACCCGACAGGGGATCTGAAGCTTTCTTT
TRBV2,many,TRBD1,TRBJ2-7,CASRGTGAGEQYF,TGTGCCAGCAGAGGGACAGGGGCCGGCGAGCAGTACTTC
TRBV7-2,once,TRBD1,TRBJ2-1,CASSQTGGNYNEQFF,TGTGCCAGCAGTCAAACAGGGGGGAACTACAATGAGCAGTTCTTC
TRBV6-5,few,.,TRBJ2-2,CASSFQGGELFF,TGTGCCAGCAGTTTTCAAGGCGGGGAGCTGTTTTTT
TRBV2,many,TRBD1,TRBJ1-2,CASSDRVYYGYTF,TGTGCCAGCAGCGACAGGGTATACTATGGCTACACCTTC
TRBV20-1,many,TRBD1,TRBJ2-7,CSAPPAGGYEQYF,TGCAGTGCCCCCCCCGCAGGGGGCTACGAGCAGTACTTC
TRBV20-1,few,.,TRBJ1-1,CSARDEIEAFF,TGCAGTGCTAGAGATGAGATTGAAGCTTTCTTT
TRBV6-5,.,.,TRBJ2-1,CASSYAGSNEQFF,TGTGCCAGCAGTTACGCAGGATCCAATGAGCAGTTCTTC
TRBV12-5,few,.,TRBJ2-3,CASILDSDTDTQYF,TGTGCTAGTATTTTAGACAGTGACACAGATACGCAGTATTTT
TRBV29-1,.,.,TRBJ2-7,CSVGFLYEQYF,TGCAGCGTTGGTTTCCTCTACGAGCAGTACTTC
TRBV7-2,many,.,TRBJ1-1,CASSWRRTGNTEAFF,TGTGCCAGCAGCTGGAGGCGGACGGGGAACACTGAAGCTTTCTTT